Reported below is one TCR beta chain. The data were obtained in a study of blood T cell repertoires in COVID-19. Two negative PCRs, clearance, or symptom resolution characterized the recovered Cohort 3 donors. The trim removed 10 bases at V and 4 bases at J, leaving 8 bases unmatched. CDR3 length equals 13 residues. Germline CDR1 SGHAT, CDR2 FQDESV (reference sequence). Assay: immunoSEQ multiplex PCR; the TCRdb copy retains only in-frame clones and omits some. The table lists fewer than 250,000 clones, about 89% of them singletons. The sample was PBMCs or T cells enriched from blood (not recorded which). The chain links TRBV11-1 to TRBJ2-5, with 8 positions matching TRBD2. This receptor was taken from a woman under 30 who had recovered from COVID-19. The CDR3 bases are TGTGCCACCGGCGGGGGGAATGTAGAGACCCAGTACTTC. Its translation: CATGGGNVETQYF.